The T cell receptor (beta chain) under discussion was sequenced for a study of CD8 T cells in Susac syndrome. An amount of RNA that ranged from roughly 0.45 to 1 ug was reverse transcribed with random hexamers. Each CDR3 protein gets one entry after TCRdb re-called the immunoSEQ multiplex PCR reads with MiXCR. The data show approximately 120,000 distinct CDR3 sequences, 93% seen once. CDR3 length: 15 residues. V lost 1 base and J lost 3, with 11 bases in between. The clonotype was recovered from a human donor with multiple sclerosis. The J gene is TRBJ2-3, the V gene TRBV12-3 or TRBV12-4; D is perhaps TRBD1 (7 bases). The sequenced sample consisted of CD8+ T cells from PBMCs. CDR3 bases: TGTGCCAGCAGTTTAGGGGCAGGGGGGACAGATACGCAGTATTTT. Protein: CASSLGAGGTDTQYF.